This T cell receptor (beta chain) was sequenced during a study of blood T cells in healthy people across ages. Study-level results: The donors' CMV status was not determined, possibly confounding changes in expanded clonotypes. Long-lived donors exceeded aged donors in naive CD4+ cells and diversity.

Each donor had around 10 milliliters of peripheral blood drawn. V lost 5 bases and J lost 4, with 12 bases in between. This CDR3 has 14 residues. CDR1 SEHNR and CDR2 FQNEAQ come from the germline V gene (reference sequence). A sample-barcoded 5' primer and a J-beta primer mix were used in a second PCR of about 7 to 12 cycles. CDR3-containing paired-end reads numbered at least 2.5 million in each sample. TCRdb called the 5' RACE reads again in MiXCR, with one record for every CDR3 protein. Of about 1.8 million distinct CDR3 sequences in the sample, roughly 50% were seen once. Notes on this clonotype: No antigen is known for it.

This clonotype was sampled from a woman in her 40s in good health. The rearrangement links TRBV7-9 to TRBJ1-5; D not resolved. Sequenced: blood. CDR3 bases: TGTGCCAGCAGCCCCATGGGGAGTAATCAGCCCCAGCATTTT. Translating it yields CASSPMGSNQPQHF.